The next 8 T cell receptor beta chains were all read from a single sample in a study of T cell repertoires in cytomegalovirus infection. TCRdb analysed the reads with MiXCR anew, one entry per CDR3 protein. The sample records about 140,000 distinct CDR3 sequences, roughly 32% being singletons. No antigen has been identified for these receptors. Specimen: CD8+ T cells from cultured PBMCs, collected from culture after CMV antigen stimulation. Receptors were obtained from a human donor in good health (CMV status not recorded). Some clones in this sample may be carry-over from other donors' samples.

The V gene is TRBV7-6, the J gene TRBJ2-7; D unclear. This CDR3 comprises 13 residues. Germline CDR1 reads SGHVS; CDR2 reads FNYEAQ. V lost 5 bases and J lost 2, with 10 bases in between. In nucleotides, the CDR3 is TGTGCCAGCAGCCACGGGCCCACCTACGAGCAGTACTTC. It codes for CASSHGPTYEQYF.

This clonotype appeared a few times. V is TRBV7-9 and J is TRBJ1-2; D is ambiguous. CDR1 is SEHNR and CDR2 is FQNEAQ in the germline V gene (reference sequence). There are 13 residues in the CDR3. Trimming removed 2 bases at V and 5 bases at J, with 9 bases between. In nucleotides, the CDR3 is TGTGCCAGCAGCTTAATTGGCCCTTATGGCTACACCTTC. Residues: CASSLIGPYGYTF.

V and J are TRBV2 and TRBJ2-7; 8 positions agree with TRBD1. From germline, CDR1 is SNHLY and CDR2 FYNNEI. The CDR3 sequence is 16 residues long. The V and J ends lost 5 bases and 3 bases, in that order; junction bases with no gene match: 12. The DNA of the CDR3 is TGTGCCAGCAGTCCCGAAGAGAGGACAGGGATCTACGAGCAGTACTTC. Translated: CASSPEERTGIYEQYF.

The rearrangement links TRBV15 to TRBJ2-2; 7 nucleotides agree with TRBD1. The CDR3 is made up of 16 amino acids. Looked up from germline, CDR1 is LNHNV and CDR2 is YYDKDF (reference sequence). V trimming: 1 base; J trimming: 5 bases; junction bases outside the gene matches: 7. The CDR3 loop is CATSRGQGLVTGELFF. The CDR3 coding sequence is TGTGCCACCAGCAGAGGACAGGGTTTGGTTACCGGGGAGCTGTTTTTT.

The V and J genes are TRBV28 and TRBJ1-1, with TRBD1 identical over 11 bases. The CDR3 has 17 residues. Trimming cost V 7 bases and J 0 bases; bases outside gene matches: 10. Germline-derived CDR1 and CDR2 are MDHEN and SYDVKM. The CDR3 reads CASNTRTGGFMNTEAFF. CDR3 nucleotides: TGTGCCAGCAATACCCGGACAGGGGGCTTCATGAACACTGAAGCTTTCTTT.

A few counts support this clonotype. The germline gene is not matched at one end of the junction; a read error may be the cause. This rearrangement joins TRBV5-6 to TRBJ2-1; D could derive from TRBD1 or TRBD2 (5 bases each). Germline V gives CDR1 SGHDT, CDR2 YYEEEE. This CDR3 has 13 residues. The DNA of the CDR3 is TGTGCCTCCAAGGGGACCTGGTACAATGAACAGTTCTTC. Translating it yields CASKGTWYNEQFF.

The sample holds a few counts of this clonotype. This chain uses TRBV6-1 with TRBJ2-2; D not resolved. Trimming shortened V by 8 bases and J by 6 bases, and 16 bases separated the two germline ends. This CDR3 spans 14 amino acids. Germline CDR1 is MNHNS and CDR2 is SASEGT. The CDR3 sequence is CASVASLTAGELFF. The CDR3 nucleotides are TGTGCCAGCGTAGCTTCCCTTACCGCCGGGGAGCTGTTTTTT.

This chain uses TRBV6-6 with TRBJ2-5, with D possibly matching TRBD1 (5 bases). The germline V gene has CDR1 MNHNY and CDR2 SVGAGI (reference sequence). This CDR3 is built from 15 residues. The ends were cut back, 1 base at V and 1 base at J, with 10 bases in the middle. As DNA, the CDR3 is TGTGCCAGCAGTTACTTTACAGGCAGCCAAGAGACCCAGTACTTC. Its protein product is CASSYFTGSQETQYF.